Below, one T cell receptor (beta chain) is given with its context. Its antigen target is currently unknown. Within one base of it there is no much larger clone, and no base qualities were kept. The EasySep Human CD8+ T Cell Enrichment Kit was used on day 10 to isolate CD8+ T cells from every culture. The data were obtained in a study of CD8 T cell repertoires and HIV-1 epitope variants (dated by TCRdb to 2018 to 2020). Background on the whole study: In separate culture wells, T cells were stimulated with each of twenty-five peptides that represented autologous and known Gag and Nef epitope variants. The control conditions were a CMV, EBV and flu peptide pool, the Ebola AY9 epitope as a negative control, and a well with no peptide. The epitopes tested were three Gag epitope families plus Nef HW9 and YT9. Using the EasySep Human T Cell Enrichment Kit, T cells were enriched and then co-cultured with an equal number of autologous T cell-negative cells acting as antigen-presenting cells. For roughly 10 days the cultures were kept in IMDM with gentamicin, and on days 3 and 7 half of the media was changed with IL-2, IL-7 and IL-15 added. An aliquot of 1M T cells was saved as an uncultured baseline condition, separate from the approximately 80 T cell cultures. A total of over 65 T cell cultures were run, with each culture condition done in triplicate except for one peptide, which was done in duplicate. Study-wide findings and limitations: The assay could identify only TCR beta chains and pointed to proliferation in response to antigen, not to T cell function or cytokine profile. Under 10 antigen-specific TCR beta clonotypes were identified, of which roughly six appeared to be cross-reactive for autologous or known escape epitope variants. Four or five clonotypes recognized the Nef KF9 family and one clonotype recognized the HW9 family, while no responses were seen to the TAALDMSHF plasma variant.

Sequencing of TCR beta CDR3 regions was done on the immunoSEQ platform at survey depth. The QIAamp DNA micro kit was used to extract genomic DNA from every cultured and uncultured CD8+ T cell population. On the authors' methods: Any sample with under 5,000 productive reads was excluded, and this exclusion removed about 7% of the roughly 80 cultures stimulated with HIV peptides. Sequences were trimmed to CDR3 by a MANAFEST web app, and nonproductive sequences, CDR3s under 5 amino acids, and sequences not starting with C or ending with F/W were removed. Clonotypes were classified as antigen-specific only if expansion was observed in at least 2 of 3 replicates versus the no-peptide control at FDR 0.01, only within one epitope family. A frequency at least fivefold higher than in wells stimulated with peptides from other epitope families was additionally required for specific clonotypes. TCRdb's version of the immuneACCESS table is confined to in-frame rearrangements and falls short of the full clone set. An unresolved V gene accounts for under half of the shortfall where checked; the remainder is of unknown origin. V and J calls and clone size are copied from that table; D and trimming were computed from the DNA. The sample table holds almost 5,500 clones, of which around two thirds were seen once. The ten largest make up roughly 40% of the sample.

The cysteine opens and the phenylalanine closes a CDR3 of 14 amino acids. CDR3 DNA only is kept here, 42 bases in frame from base 1. V has 7 bases trimmed and J has 9 bases trimmed; junction bases matching no gene number 11. CDR1 and CDR2, looked up from the germline V gene (reference sequence), are MNHEY and SMNVEV. Material: cultured CD8+ T cells derived from PBMCs. This receptor chain uses TRBV27 and TRBJ2-1, with 8 middle bases fitting TRBD2. This TCR was recovered from a male donor with HIV. The DNA is TGTGCCAGCATTCGACCGGGACTAGGCCGTGAGCAGTTCTTC. Its protein product is CASIRPGLGREQFF.